This TCR beta chain was sequenced in a study of CD8 T cells in Susac syndrome. General observations from the study: Clonal expansion was not observed in the Susac syndrome CD4+ T cell repertoires. The study recognized that its TCR sequencing and HLA analysis covered a relatively small number of individuals.

Blood CD8+ and CD4+ T cells underwent high-throughput TCR beta sequencing. Of note for this clonotype: Its specificity is not known.

The V and J ends lost 6 bases and 4 bases, in that order; junction bases with no gene match: 5. The CDR3 spans 13 residues. Reverse transcription of roughly 0.5 to 1 ug RNA used random hexamers. Amplification of TCR beta CDR3 was carried out by immunoSEQ multiplex PCR, which covered 54 Vbeta and 13 Jbeta segments. TCRdb re-derived calls from the immunoSEQ multiplex PCR reads in MiXCR, one entry per CDR3 protein. Here the sample spans about 180,000 distinct CDR3 sequences, around 94% being singletons. The source material was CD4+ T cells from PBMCs. The TCR sequence derives from a human donor with Susac syndrome. The rearrangement links TRBV12-3 or TRBV12-4 to TRBJ1-2; TRBD1 matches 7 bases. CDR3 sequence: CASSETGTYGYTF. CDR3 nucleotides: TGTGCCAGCAGCGAGACAGGGACCTATGGCTACACCTTC.